This entry lists 4 T cell receptor beta chains sequenced from one sample in a study of cytomegalovirus exposure and HLA in healthy donors. A multiplex PCR was run with 60 Vbeta primers and 13 Jbeta primers. Produced via immunoSEQ multiplex PCR; TCRdb's table is partial and in-frame only. Its table lists some 130,000 clones. The specimen was PBMCs. The receptors here all came from a woman between 35 and 50 years old in good health and CMV-seronegative.

The chain is built from TRBV10-3 and TRBJ2-7, with 8 nucleotides matching TRBD1. The CDR3 is 14 amino acids. V shed 5 bases and J 2 bases; nucleotides not matched to a gene: 5. In germline, CDR1 is ENHRY, CDR2 SYGVKD. CDR3 sequence reads: CAISPGTGAYEQYF. In DNA, the CDR3 is TGTGCCATCAGTCCCGGGACAGGAGCCTACGAGCAGTACTTC.

The genes are TRBV18 and TRBJ1-3; TRBD1 might be the D (5 bases). V was trimmed by 1 base and J by 1 base, leaving 8 bases between them. There are 15 residues in the CDR3. Looked up from germline, CDR1 is KGHSH and CDR2 is LQKENI. CDR3 sequence reads: CASSPRRASGNTIYF. The CDR3 bases are TGTGCCAGCTCACCACGCAGGGCTTCTGGAAACACCATATATTTT.

The chain carries TRBV28 and TRBJ1-2, with TRBD1 as a possible D gene (5 bases). The V and J ends lost 7 bases and 4 bases respectively, with 13 bases between them. The CDR3 contains 13 residues. Germline lookup yields CDR1 MDHEN and CDR2 SYDVKM. DNA for the CDR3: TGTGCCAGCACCGTGGGGGGGGTCTATGGCTACACCTTC. It is translated as CASTVGGVYGYTF.

The V and J genes are TRBV28 and TRBJ1-5; the D is unclear. Germline lookup yields CDR1 MDHEN and CDR2 SYDVKM. V dropped 8 bases and J dropped 2 bases, with 13 bases sitting between them. The length of the CDR3 is 14 residues. The CDR3 DNA is TGTGCCAGCCGTCTCCCGGAGGGCAATCAGCCCCAGCATTTT. Translated, it gives CASRLPEGNQPQHF.